This T cell receptor (beta chain) was identified during a study of T cell responses to AZD1222 COVID-19 vaccine. Across the study: Second-dose groups at about 4 or about 12 weeks were pooled. Study-level results: Reportedly, close to half of spike-specific TCRs are directed against unmutated variant regions. Across spike, vaccine-associated CD4 TCRs were found, dominant at 160-218 and 743-854.

In regard to this clone: Antigen: not known.

This CDR3 contains 16 residues. Looked up from germline, CDR1 is GTSNPN and CDR2 is SVGIG (reference sequence). Germline trimming cut 1 base from V and 2 bases from J; bases unmatched to any gene: 8. Libraries were prepared by immunoSEQ multiplex PCR; TCRdb keeps only in-frame clonotypes and omits some of them. The sample lists some 130,000 clones, roughly 92% seen once, with about 5% in the top ten. J is TRBJ1-2 and V is TRBV30, with 9 bases matching TRBD1. This TCR derives from an adult in good health. Sequenced material: peripheral blood, taken on day 0 of AZD1222 vaccination. CDR3 residues: CAWSETGGTLNYGYTF. CDR3 nucleotide sequence: TGTGCCTGGAGTGAAACAGGGGGCACCCTCAACTATGGCTACACCTTC.